This T cell receptor beta chain came from a study of T cells in Graves' hyperthyroidism and ophthalmopathy (dated by TCRdb to about 2019). A note on the overall study: Peripheral blood samples were taken at the time of initial diagnosis, prior to any treatment. For training and testing, the roughly 100 patients in the discovery cohort were randomly divided in a 7:3 ratio. To identify distinguishing TCR V-J signatures, a discovery cohort of about 95 patients was used, comprising 40 to 45 with Graves' ophthalmopathy and roughly 60 with stable Graves' hyperthyroidism. The study also compared thyroid tissue and blood T-cell repertoires from several Graves' hyperthyroidism patients. An independent validation cohort of fewer than 20 hyperthyroidism patients and 17 patients who later progressed to ophthalmopathy tested prospective prediction of ophthalmopathy. TCR Vbeta CDR3 sequencing of around 130 peripheral blood samples (under 45 ophthalmopathy, over 70 hyperthyroidism and approximately 17 progressor patients) is reported in the paper. After blood sampling, hyperthyroidism patients were treated with methimazole at a starting dose of 30 mg daily, and ophthalmopathy patients were treated with high-dose intravenous methylprednisolone. Study-level results and caveats: A model built on a 13 V-J signature distinguished ophthalmopathy from stable hyperthyroidism, reaching around 88% sensitivity and about 81% specificity in cross-validation and 80%/75% in testing. In validation, progression to ophthalmopathy was predicted by the model with around 71% sensitivity and roughly 72% specificity, a median of around 5.9 months before onset. Blood samples also contained most of the expanded thyroid clonotypes (frequency above 0.001), which suggests that blood repertoires may reflect thyroid immune responses. No statistical method was used to set the sample size in advance, and investigators knew the group allocation.

Stable Graves' hyperthyroidism was defined as no progression to ophthalmopathy during 18 months of follow-up. Hyperthyroidism patients were newly diagnosed, had a disease duration of under 2 months, and were aged 18 to 65 years. Patients with uncontrolled infections, other autoimmune diseases, pregnancy or lactation were excluded. Diagnoses were based on clinical symptoms, serum thyroxine and TRAb, thyroid ultrasound and orbital computed tomography. PBMCs were isolated from about 9 ml of fresh peripheral blood by Ficoll-Paque density gradient centrifugation. Trizol reagent was used to extract total RNA, and RNA quality was then checked on an Agilent 2100 Bioanalyzer. CDR1 and CDR2 were assigned from the germline V gene (reference sequence) as MNHEY and SMNVEV. V ends up 4 bases short and J 6 bases short, with an unmatched junction base count of 12. From its cysteine to its phenylalanine, the CDR3 spans 16 amino acids. The CDR3 DNA has 48 bases and is translated from base 1.

In the case of this clonotype: The specificity of this receptor is unknown. One base away there is no much larger clone; base qualities are not given.

The TCR beta CDR3 regions were amplified from the RNA transcripts. For the first round of RT-PCR on the TCR CDR3, the HTBI primer set was used together with the Qiagen OneStep RT-PCR kit. Libraries were constructed in a second round of multiplex PCR, after which size selection and purification were carried out. Libraries were sequenced paired-end with 100 bp reads on an Illumina HiSeq2000. The published analysis was carried out like this. SOAPnuke was used to process the raw data, removing reads that contained adapters or uncalled bases, had a mean Phred below 15, or lacked an exact match to the constant primer or identifier. COPE v1.2.5 was used to merge high-quality paired reads, and clonotypes were defined as unique nucleotide sequences. Clonotypes were aligned to IMGT TRBV, TRBD and TRBJ reference segments using MiTCR v1.1. Analysis was restricted to V-J combinations with a frequency above 0.0001, which covered 98% to 99.2% of repertoires. A TCS score was defined as the ratio of F50 (clonal expansion) to E x V (chaos), with BLOSUM62-based TCRdist applied between CDR3 peptides within each V-J. Welch's t-statistics and random forest reduced 500 to 650 V-J features to 13, which were used in a naive Bayes classifier (R e1071). TCRdb ran its own pipeline on the public reads, namely fastp trimming at Q25 and MiXCR clone calling, and kept in-frame beta chains. When rows share a CDR3 protein, they turn into one entry using the most common DNA and genes. None of the V and J calls come from the authors' own analysis; TCRdb made them. Across this sample there are 650,000 to 750,000 distinct CDR3 sequences, with 12% to 15% seen only once. In total, the top ten clones hold roughly 10% of the sample.

This clonotype originated in a young woman with Graves' hyperthyroidism. Source material: blood. The chain is made from TRBV27 and TRBJ2-7, and TRBD2 aligns with 10 junction nucleotides. For the CDR3, the sequence is CASSSSLAGGASEQYF. DNA sequence: TGTGCCAGCAGTTCCTCTTTAGCGGGAGGTGCTAGCGAGCAGTACTTC.